This entry lists 13 T cell receptor beta chains sequenced from one sample in a study of control samples from healthy donors and cancer patients. Method: immunoSEQ multiplex PCR; TCRdb's copy keeps in-frame clones and lacks some. The sample lists 100,000 to 150,000 clones, around nine tenths occurring once. The specimen sequenced was blood. Receptor source: a man aged 30 to 39 in good health.

V and J are TRBV10-3 and TRBJ2-7; TRBD1 aligns across 7 bases. With V trimmed by 8 bases and J by 5 bases, 6 bases remained unmatched. CDR3 length: 12 amino acids. CDR1 ENHRY and CDR2 SYGVKD come from the germline V gene. The CDR3 spells CAIGTGVNEQYF. Written as DNA, the CDR3 is TGTGCCATCGGAACAGGGGTGAACGAGCAGTACTTC.

Concerning this clone itself: The same CDR3 is also encoded by other DNA sequences in this sample. The chain combines TRBV18 with TRBJ2-3; D gene ambiguous. V was cut by 0 bases and J by 1 base, with 5 bases left in between. Germline V gives CDR1 KGHSH, CDR2 LQKENI. There are 14 residues in the CDR3. The CDR3: CASSPPSGTDTQYF. CDR3 in DNA: TGTGCCAGCTCACCACCGAGTGGCACAGATACGCAGTATTTT.

This chain connects TRBV5-5 to TRBJ1-6; D is unclear. With 0 bases removed from V and 5 bases from J, the gap between germline ends came to 6 bases. Per germline, CDR1 SGHKS and CDR2 YYEKEE (reference sequence). The CDR3 contains 14 residues. The CDR3 DNA sequence: TGTGCCAGCAGCTTGGGGCACAATAATTCACCCCTCCACTTT. Amino acid sequence: CASSLGHNNSPLHF. The full variable domain, in which reference TRBV5-5 and TRBJ1-6 provide the parts outside the CDR3, is DAGVTQSPTHLIKTRGQQVTLRCSPISGHKSVSWYQQVLGQGPQFIFQYYEKEERGRGNFPDRFSARQFPNYSSELNVNALLLGDSALYLCASSLGHNNSPLHFGNGTRLTVT.

The rearrangement links TRBV6-5 to TRBJ1-1; D possibly corresponds to TRBD1 (5 bases). V dropped 5 bases and J dropped 2 bases, with 12 bases sitting between them. The CDR3 is 14 amino acids. Germline lookup yields CDR1 MNHEY and CDR2 SVGAGI. CDR3 loop: CASSPGGVNTEAFF. The CDR3 DNA is TGTGCCAGCAGTCCCGGAGGGGTTAACACTGAAGCTTTCTTT.

The chain couples TRBV19 to TRBJ1-5; D not certain. With 3 bases removed from V and 4 bases from J, the gap between germline ends came to 4 bases. This CDR3 is 12 amino acids long. Per germline, CDR1 LNHDA and CDR2 SQIVND (reference sequence). As DNA, the CDR3 is TGTGCCAGTAGTATTCAGAATCAGCCCCAGCATTTT. This sequence encodes CASSIQNQPQHF.

The gene calls are TRBV25-1 and TRBJ1-4, with 7 bases fitting TRBD1. V lost 2 bases and J lost 8; bases outside the gene matches: 11. This CDR3 has 16 residues. Germline V gene data show CDR1 as MGHDK and CDR2 as SYGVNS. The CDR3 nucleotides read TGTGCCAGCAGTGAACGGACACAGGGGATAGGCGAAAAACTGTTTTTT. The encoded protein is CASSERTQGIGEKLFF.

The V and J genes are TRBV5-1 and TRBJ1-1, with D perhaps TRBD1 (5 bases). The CDR3 totals 13 residues. Germline CDR1 SGHRS, CDR2 YFSETQ. The V and J ends lost 3 bases and 3 bases respectively, with 9 bases between them. CDR3 in DNA: TGCGCCAGCAGCTCCGACAGAGACACTGAAGCTTTCTTT. Its protein is CASSSDRDTEAFF.

The chain combines TRBV5-6 with TRBJ2-5; D is tentatively TRBD1 or TRBD2 (5 bases each). Deletions cut 3 bases from V and 5 bases from J, with 8 bases between. This CDR3 has 12 amino acids. Germline lookup yields CDR1 SGHDT and CDR2 YYEEEE. CDR3 bases: TGTGCCAGCAGCTCCGGGGCCGAGACCCAGTACTTC. Translation gives CASSSGAETQYF.

The gene calls are TRBV19 and TRBJ1-1; D is ambiguous. The ends were cut back, 5 bases at V and 5 bases at J, with 15 bases in the middle. The V gene's germline CDR1 is LNHDA and CDR2 SQIVND (reference sequence). The CDR3 loop spans 14 amino acids. The CDR3 is CASSQGRVGTEAFF. CDR3 DNA: TGTGCCAGTAGTCAAGGGAGGGTTGGGACTGAAGCTTTCTTT.

The V call is TRBV19, the J call TRBJ2-1; 8 nucleotides agree with TRBD2. Germline CDR1 and CDR2: LNHDA and SQIVND (reference sequence). The CDR3 extends over 13 amino acids. J gave up 3 bases and V 10 bases, and 5 bases lay outside the gene matches. CDR3 DNA: TGTGCCACCGGGACTAGTGGCTACAATGAGCAGTTCTTC. Its protein product is CATGTSGYNEQFF.

DNA of the CDR3: TGCGCCAGCAGCCAATGGCAGGGAGGAGAGACCCAGTACTTC. Translated: CASSQWQGGETQYF. This chain joins TRBV4-1 and TRBJ2-5; D perhaps matches TRBD2 (6 bases). Germline loops: CDR1 MGHRA, CDR2 YSYEKL. V dropped 2 bases and J dropped 4 bases, with 11 bases sitting between them. The CDR3 spans 14 residues.

CDR3 bases: TGTGCCAGCAGTGAAGCGGGGGACATCGAAGCTTTCTTT. Its translation: CASSEAGDIEAFF. The gene calls are TRBV6-1 and TRBJ1-1; possibly TRBD1 for D (6 bases). With 0 bases removed from V and 8 bases from J, the gap between germline ends came to 10 bases. CDR3 size: 13 residues. In germline, CDR1 is MNHNS, CDR2 SASEGT.

This sequence joins TRBV19 and TRBJ2-6; D is perhaps TRBD2 (5 bases). V was clipped by 9 bases and J by 2 bases, with 14 bases between them. Germline CDR1 LNHDA, CDR2 SQIVND (reference sequence). There are 15 residues in the CDR3. The chain's CDR3 is CASRGLVAGANVLTF. The DNA for the CDR3 is TGTGCCAGCCGGGGTCTGGTTGCTGGGGCCAACGTCCTGACTTTC. Together with reference TRBV19 and TRBJ2-6, the CDR3 gives the full variable domain: DGGITQSPKYLFRKEGQNVTLSCEQNLNHDAMYWYRQDPGQGLRLIYYSQIVNDFQKGDIAEGYSVSREKKESFPLTVTSAQKNPTAFYLCASRGLVAGANVLTFGAGSRLTVL.